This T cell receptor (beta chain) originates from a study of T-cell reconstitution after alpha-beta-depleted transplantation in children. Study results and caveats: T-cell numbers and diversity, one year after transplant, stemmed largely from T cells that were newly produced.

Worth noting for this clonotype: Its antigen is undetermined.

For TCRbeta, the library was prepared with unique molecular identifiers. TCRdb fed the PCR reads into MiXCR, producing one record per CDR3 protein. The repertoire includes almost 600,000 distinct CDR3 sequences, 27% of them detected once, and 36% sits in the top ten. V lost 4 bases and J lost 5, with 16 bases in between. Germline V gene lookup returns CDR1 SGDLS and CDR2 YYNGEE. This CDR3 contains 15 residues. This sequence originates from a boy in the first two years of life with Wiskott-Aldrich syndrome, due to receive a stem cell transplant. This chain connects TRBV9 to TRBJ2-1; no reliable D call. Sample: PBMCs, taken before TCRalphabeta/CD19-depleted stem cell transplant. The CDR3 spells CASSPAGLPNNEQFF. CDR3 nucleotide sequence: TGTGCCAGCAGCCCAGCTGGCCTCCCAAACAATGAGCAGTTCTTC.